This TCR beta chain was documented in a study of blood T cell repertoires in COVID-19. Overall study context: Samples of COVID-19 (acute and convalescent) were obtained from the United States, Italy and Spain. PBMCs, B-cell-depleted T cells, or T cells provided the cDNA or gDNA that made up the material.

Original processing methods: Amplification of reference gene primers provided the estimated nucleated cell counts. Libraries were prepared by immunoSEQ multiplex PCR; TCRdb keeps only in-frame clonotypes and omits some of them. The V and J calls and clone size come from that table; D and trimming were worked out from the DNA. The sample consists of 200,000 to 300,000 clones, 70% to 90% of them appearing once. Germline loops: CDR1 SGHKS, CDR2 YYEKEE (reference sequence). This CDR3 has 13 amino acids. Trimming pared 4 bases from V and 1 base from J, leaving 8 bases between. Sequenced material: peripheral blood. The sequence was obtained from a woman aged 65 to 85 with active or convalescent COVID-19. The chain uses TRBV5-5 and TRBJ1-1; D gene unclear. CDR3 loop: CASSTQPNTEAFF. The CDR3 nucleotides are TGTGCCAGCAGCACACAGCCGAACACTGAAGCTTTCTTT.